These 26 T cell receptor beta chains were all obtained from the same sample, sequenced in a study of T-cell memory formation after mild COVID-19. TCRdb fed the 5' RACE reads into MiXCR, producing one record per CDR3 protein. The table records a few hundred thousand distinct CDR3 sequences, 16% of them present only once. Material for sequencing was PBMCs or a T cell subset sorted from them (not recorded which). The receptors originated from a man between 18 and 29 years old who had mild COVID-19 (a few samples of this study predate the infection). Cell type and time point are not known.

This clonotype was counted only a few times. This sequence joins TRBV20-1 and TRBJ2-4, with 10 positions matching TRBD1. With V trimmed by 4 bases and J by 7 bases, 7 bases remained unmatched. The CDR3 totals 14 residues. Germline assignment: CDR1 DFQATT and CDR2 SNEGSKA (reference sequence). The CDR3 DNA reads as TGCAGTGCTATGCCCCCGGGACAGGGGAACATTCAGTACTTC. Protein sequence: CSAMPPGQGNIQYF.

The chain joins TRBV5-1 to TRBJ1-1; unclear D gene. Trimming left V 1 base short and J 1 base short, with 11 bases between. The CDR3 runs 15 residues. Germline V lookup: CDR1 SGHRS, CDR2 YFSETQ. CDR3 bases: TGCGCCAGCAGCTTGATAGGAGGAGCGAACACTGAAGCTTTCTTT. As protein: CASSLIGGANTEAFF.

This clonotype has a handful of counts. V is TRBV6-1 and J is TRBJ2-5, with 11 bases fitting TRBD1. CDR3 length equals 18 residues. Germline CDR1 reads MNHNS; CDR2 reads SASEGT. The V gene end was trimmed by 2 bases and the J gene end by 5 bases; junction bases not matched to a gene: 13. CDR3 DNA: TGTGCCAGCAGTGAATTCCTCCCAGGACAGGGGGCTACGGAGACCCAGTACTTC. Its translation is CASSEFLPGQGATETQYF.

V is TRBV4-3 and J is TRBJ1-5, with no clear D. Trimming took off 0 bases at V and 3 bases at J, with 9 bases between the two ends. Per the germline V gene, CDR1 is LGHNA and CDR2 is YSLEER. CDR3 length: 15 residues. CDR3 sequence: CASSQDQSPNQPQHF. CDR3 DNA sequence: TGCGCCAGCAGCCAAGATCAAAGCCCCAATCAGCCCCAGCATTTT.

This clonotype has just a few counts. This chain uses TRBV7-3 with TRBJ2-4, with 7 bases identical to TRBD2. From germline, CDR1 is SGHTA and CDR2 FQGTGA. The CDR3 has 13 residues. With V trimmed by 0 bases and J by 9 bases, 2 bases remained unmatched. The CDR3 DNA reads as TGTGCCAGCAGCTTAACCGGGGAGGGCATTCAGTACTTC. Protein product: CASSLTGEGIQYF.

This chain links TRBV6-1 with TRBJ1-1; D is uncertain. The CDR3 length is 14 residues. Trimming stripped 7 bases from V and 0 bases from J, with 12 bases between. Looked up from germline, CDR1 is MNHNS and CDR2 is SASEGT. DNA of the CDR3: TGTGCCAGCAAGGCGGTTAACATGAACACTGAAGCTTTCTTT. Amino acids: CASKAVNMNTEAFF.

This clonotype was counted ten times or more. CDR3 sequence: CASSSGTSGAPGELFF. Here the CDR3 DNA reads TGCGCCAGCAGTAGTGGGACTAGCGGCGCGCCCGGGGAGCTGTTTTTT. The rearrangement uses TRBV5-1 and TRBJ2-2; TRBD2 aligns across 11 bases. Looked up from germline, CDR1 is SGHRS and CDR2 is YFSETQ. With V trimmed by 5 bases and J by 6 bases, 9 bases remained unmatched. The CDR3 totals 16 residues.

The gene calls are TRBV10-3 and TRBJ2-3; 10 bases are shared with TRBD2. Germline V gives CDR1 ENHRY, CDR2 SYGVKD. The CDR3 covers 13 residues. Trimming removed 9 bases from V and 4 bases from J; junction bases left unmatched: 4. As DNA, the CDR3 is TGTGCCATAGCGGGGGGGGTCGCAGATACGCAGTATTTT. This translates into CAIAGGVADTQYF.

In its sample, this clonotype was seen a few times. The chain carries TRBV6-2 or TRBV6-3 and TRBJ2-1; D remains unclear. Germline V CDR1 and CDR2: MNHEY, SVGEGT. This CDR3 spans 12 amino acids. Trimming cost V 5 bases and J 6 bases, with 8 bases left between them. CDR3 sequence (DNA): TGTGCCAGCAGTAGATTGGTCAATGAGCAGTTCTTC. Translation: CASSRLVNEQFF.

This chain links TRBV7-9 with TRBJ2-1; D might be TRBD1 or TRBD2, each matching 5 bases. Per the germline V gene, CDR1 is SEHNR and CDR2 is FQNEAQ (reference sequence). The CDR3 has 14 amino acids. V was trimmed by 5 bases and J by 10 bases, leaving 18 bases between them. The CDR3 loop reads CASSRDLTPGEQFF. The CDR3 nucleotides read TGTGCCAGCAGCCGGGACCTTACCCCGGGGGAGCAGTTCTTC.

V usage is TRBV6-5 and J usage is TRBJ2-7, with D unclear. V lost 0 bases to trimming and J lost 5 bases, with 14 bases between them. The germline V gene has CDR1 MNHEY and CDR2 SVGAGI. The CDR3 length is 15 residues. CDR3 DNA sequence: TGTGCCAGCAGTTACTCCATTAACCTGGCGGACGAGCAGTACGTC. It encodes CASSYSINLADEQYV.

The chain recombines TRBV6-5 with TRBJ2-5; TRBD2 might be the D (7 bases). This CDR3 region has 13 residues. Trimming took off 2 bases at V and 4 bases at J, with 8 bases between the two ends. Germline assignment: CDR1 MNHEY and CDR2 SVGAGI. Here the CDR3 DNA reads TGTGCCAGCAGTTACGGGGGGGCAGAGACCCAGTACTTC. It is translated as CASSYGGAETQYF.

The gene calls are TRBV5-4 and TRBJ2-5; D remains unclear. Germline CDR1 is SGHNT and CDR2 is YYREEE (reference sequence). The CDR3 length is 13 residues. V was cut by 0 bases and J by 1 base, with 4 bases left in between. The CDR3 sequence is CASSLESQETQYF. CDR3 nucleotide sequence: TGTGCCAGCAGCTTGGAAAGCCAAGAGACCCAGTACTTC.

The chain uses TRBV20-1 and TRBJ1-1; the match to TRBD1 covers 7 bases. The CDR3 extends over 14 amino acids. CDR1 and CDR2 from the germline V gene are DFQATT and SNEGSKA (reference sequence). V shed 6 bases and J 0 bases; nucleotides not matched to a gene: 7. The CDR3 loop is CSAPRTGMNTEAFF. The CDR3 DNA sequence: TGCAGTGCCCCTCGGACAGGAATGAACACTGAAGCTTTCTTT.

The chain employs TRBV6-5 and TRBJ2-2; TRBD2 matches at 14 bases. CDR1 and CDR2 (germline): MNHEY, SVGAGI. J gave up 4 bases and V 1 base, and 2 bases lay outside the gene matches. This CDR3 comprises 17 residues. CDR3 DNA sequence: TGTGCCAGCAGTTACTTGGGACTAGCGGGGGCCACCGGGGAGCTGTTTTTT. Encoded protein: CASSYLGLAGATGELFF.

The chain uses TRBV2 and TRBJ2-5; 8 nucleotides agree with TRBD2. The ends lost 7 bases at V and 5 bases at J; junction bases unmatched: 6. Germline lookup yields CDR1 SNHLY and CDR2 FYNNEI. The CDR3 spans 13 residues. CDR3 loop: CASIGLAWETQYF. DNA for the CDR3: TGTGCCAGCATAGGACTAGCTTGGGAGACCCAGTACTTC.

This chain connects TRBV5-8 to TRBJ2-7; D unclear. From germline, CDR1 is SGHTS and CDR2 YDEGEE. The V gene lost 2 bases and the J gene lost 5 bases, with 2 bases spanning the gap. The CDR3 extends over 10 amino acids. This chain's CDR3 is CASSFHEQYF. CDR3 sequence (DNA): TGTGCCAGCAGCTTCCACGAGCAGTACTTC.

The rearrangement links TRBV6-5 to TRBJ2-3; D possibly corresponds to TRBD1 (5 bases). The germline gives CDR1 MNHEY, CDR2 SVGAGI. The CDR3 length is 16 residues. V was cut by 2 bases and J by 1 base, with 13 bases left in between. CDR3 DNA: TGTGCCAGCAGTTACGGGCAGGGCCAAGGCACAGATACGCAGTATTTT. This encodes CASSYGQGQGTDTQYF.

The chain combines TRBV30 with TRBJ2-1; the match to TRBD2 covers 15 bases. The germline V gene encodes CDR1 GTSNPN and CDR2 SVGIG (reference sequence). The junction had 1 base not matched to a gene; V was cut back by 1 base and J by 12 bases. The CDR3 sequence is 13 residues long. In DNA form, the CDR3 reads TGTGCCTGGAGTGAGGGACTAGCGGGGGGGCAGTTCTTC. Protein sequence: CAWSEGLAGGQFF.

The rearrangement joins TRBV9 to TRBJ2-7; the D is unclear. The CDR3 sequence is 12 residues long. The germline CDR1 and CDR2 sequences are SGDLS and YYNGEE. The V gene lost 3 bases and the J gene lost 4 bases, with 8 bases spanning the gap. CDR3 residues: CASSATEYEQYF. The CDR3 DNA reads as TGTGCCAGCAGCGCAACGGAGTACGAGCAGTACTTC.

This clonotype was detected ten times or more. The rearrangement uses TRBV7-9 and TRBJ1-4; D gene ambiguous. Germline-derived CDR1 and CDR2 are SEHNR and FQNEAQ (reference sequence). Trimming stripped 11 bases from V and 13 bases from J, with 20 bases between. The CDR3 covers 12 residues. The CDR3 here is CAYDLSQSTLFF. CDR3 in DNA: TGTGCCTACGACTTATCGCAGTCTACACTGTTTTTT.

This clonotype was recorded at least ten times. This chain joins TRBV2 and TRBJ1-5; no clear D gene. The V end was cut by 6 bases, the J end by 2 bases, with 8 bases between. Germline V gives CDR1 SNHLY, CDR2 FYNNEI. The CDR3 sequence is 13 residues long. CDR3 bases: TGTGCCAGCAGGGTAGAGGGCAATCAGCCCCAGCATTTT. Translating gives CASRVEGNQPQHF.

The CDR3 spells CASSLALIAAPNYGYTF. Written as DNA, the CDR3 is TGTGCCAGCAGCTTAGCGTTGATTGCGGCCCCGAACTATGGCTACACCTTC. The chain is built from TRBV7-9 and TRBJ1-2; no clear D gene. The CDR3 has 17 residues. The ends were cut back, 0 bases at V and 2 bases at J, with 16 bases in the middle. The germline V gene encodes CDR1 SEHNR and CDR2 FQNEAQ (reference sequence).

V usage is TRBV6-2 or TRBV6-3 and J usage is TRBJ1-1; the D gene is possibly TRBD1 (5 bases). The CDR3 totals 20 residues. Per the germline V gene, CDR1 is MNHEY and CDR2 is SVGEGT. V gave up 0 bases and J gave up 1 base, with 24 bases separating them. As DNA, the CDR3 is TGTGCCAGCAGTTACTCGATACGTGTTTGGCAGGGCACTTGGAACACTGAAGCTTTCTTT. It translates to CASSYSIRVWQGTWNTEAFF.

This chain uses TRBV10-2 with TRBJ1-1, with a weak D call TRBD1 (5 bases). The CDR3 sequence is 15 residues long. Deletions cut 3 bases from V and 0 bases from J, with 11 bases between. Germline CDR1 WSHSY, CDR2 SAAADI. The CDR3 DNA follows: TGCGCCAGCAGTGAATTGAGGGGAATGAACACTGAAGCTTTCTTT. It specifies CASSELRGMNTEAFF.

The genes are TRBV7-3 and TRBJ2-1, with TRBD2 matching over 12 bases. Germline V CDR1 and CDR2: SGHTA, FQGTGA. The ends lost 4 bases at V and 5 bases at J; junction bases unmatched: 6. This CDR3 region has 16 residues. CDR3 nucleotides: TGTGCCAGCAGCTCGACTAGCGGGGGCCCTAACAATGAGCAGTTCTTC. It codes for CASSSTSGGPNNEQFF.